This TCR beta chain stems from a study of blood T cells in healthy people across ages. General observations from the study: The recorded TCR beta diversity per million T cells decreased in a roughly linear manner with age.

The CDR3 is 14 residues long. Germline V gene sequence: CDR1 DFQATT, CDR2 SNEGSKA (reference sequence). V lost 6 bases and J lost 1, with 13 bases in between. A second 7 to 11 cycle PCR used barcoded and J-beta primers. Tagging of each cDNA molecule was performed by a template-switch adaptor with 12 random nucleotides. MiXCR, applied by TCRdb to the 5' RACE reads, yields one record per CDR3 protein. The sample holds approximately 1.5 million distinct CDR3 sequences; roughly 43% are singletons and the top ten take under 5%. This clonotype was found a few times. Its antigen is still unknown. Caucasian, healthy and from Russia, the donors were aged between 6 and 90.

Sequenced: blood. The chain is built from TRBV20-1 and TRBJ2-1; a weak D match, TRBD1 (6 bases). The receptor was isolated from a woman aged 18-29 years in good health. The CDR3, as DNA: TGCAGTGCGCTCCAAAGGGGGTCCTACAATGAGCAGTTCTTC. It encodes CSALQRGSYNEQFF.